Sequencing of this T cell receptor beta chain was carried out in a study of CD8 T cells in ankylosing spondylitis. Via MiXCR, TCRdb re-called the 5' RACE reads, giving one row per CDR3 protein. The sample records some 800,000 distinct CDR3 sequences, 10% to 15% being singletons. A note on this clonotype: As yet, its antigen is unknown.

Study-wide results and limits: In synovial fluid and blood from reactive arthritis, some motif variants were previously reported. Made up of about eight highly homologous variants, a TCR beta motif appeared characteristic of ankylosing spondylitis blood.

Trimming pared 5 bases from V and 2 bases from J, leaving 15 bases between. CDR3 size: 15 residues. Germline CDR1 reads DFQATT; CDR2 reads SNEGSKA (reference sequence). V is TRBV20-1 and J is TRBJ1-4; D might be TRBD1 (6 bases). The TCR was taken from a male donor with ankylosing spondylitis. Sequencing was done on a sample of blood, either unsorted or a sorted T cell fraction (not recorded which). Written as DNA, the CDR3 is TGCAGTGCTCAAAGGGGGGGGGCCACTAATGAAAAACTGTTTTTT. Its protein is CSAQRGGATNEKLFF.